Presented here are 31 T cell receptor beta chains from one specimen sequenced in a study of blood T cell repertoires in COVID-19. Generated by immunoSEQ multiplex PCR, the TCRdb table keeps only in-frame clones and is missing some. This table holds 40,000 to 50,000 clones, approximately 90% found once. Sequenced sample: peripheral blood. The origin of the receptors is a man between 40 and 49 years old with active COVID-19.

This clone has more than one count but fewer than ten. V usage is TRBV5-6 and J usage is TRBJ2-1; 14 bases are shared with TRBD2. Germline V gene sequence: CDR1 SGHDT, CDR2 YYEEEE. There are 17 residues in the CDR3. J was trimmed by 5 bases and V by 4 bases; bases with no gene match: 8. CDR3 DNA sequence: TGTGCCAGCAGCCGAGTGCTGACTAGCGGGAGGGACAATGAGCAGTTCTTC. Its protein product is CASSRVLTSGRDNEQFF.

The table lists this clone with a count of one. The rearrangement uses TRBV5-1 and TRBJ2-5; TRBD1 matches 7 bases. Germline V gene data show CDR1 as SGHRS and CDR2 as YFSETQ. The junction had 5 bases not matched to a gene; V was cut back by 0 bases and J by 3 bases. The CDR3 contains 15 residues. CDR3 nucleotides: TGCGCCAGCAGCTTGGGCCCGGGGACAGAAGAGACCCAGTACTTC. Its translation is CASSLGPGTEETQYF.

The J gene is TRBJ2-3, the V gene TRBV11-2, with 10 bases that match TRBD2. The germline CDR1 and CDR2 sequences are SGHAT and FQNNGV. This CDR3 spans 14 amino acids. The J segment lost 8 bases and the V segment lost 0 bases, leaving 2 bases of the junction unmatched. CDR3 bases: TGTGCCAGCAGCTTAGAAGCGGGAGGGTTTACGCAGTATTTT. As protein: CASSLEAGGFTQYF.

This chain joins TRBV6-5 and TRBJ2-1; 13 bases fit TRBD2. The junction had 3 bases not matched to a gene; V was cut back by 0 bases and J by 7 bases. The CDR3 runs to 16 residues. Germline loops: CDR1 MNHEY, CDR2 SVGAGI. DNA for the CDR3: TGTGCCAGCAGTTACTCCAGGGGACTAGCGGGAAATGAGCAGTTCTTC. Protein product: CASSYSRGLAGNEQFF.

The rearrangement joins TRBV7-2 to TRBJ2-5; maybe TRBD2 (5 bases). The V gene's germline CDR1 is SGHTA and CDR2 FQGNSA. Trimming left V 2 bases short and J 7 bases short, with 17 bases between. CDR3 length: 15 amino acids. The CDR3 nucleotides are TGTGCCAGCAGCTTAAGAGGTTTGCTCGCGGGGACCCAGTACTTC. Protein: CASSLRGLLAGTQYF. Full variable domain (missing parts from reference TRBV7-2 and TRBJ2-5): GAGVSQSPSNKVTEKGKDVELRCDPISGHTALYWYRQSLGQGLEFLIYFQGNSAPDKSGLPSDRFSAERTGGSVSTLTIQRTQQEDSAVYLCASSLRGLLAGTQYFGPGTRLLVL.

The chain joins TRBV3-1 (or the pseudogene TRBV3-2) to TRBJ2-1, with no clear D. This CDR3 has 11 residues. CDR1 and CDR2 from the germline V gene are LGHDT and YNNKEL (reference sequence). The CDR3 DNA is TGTTCTGTCGAGTCCTACAATGAGCAGTTCTTC. Translated, it gives CSVESYNEQFF.

V is TRBV28 and J is TRBJ2-3, with a tentative D call TRBD2 (5 bases). In germline, CDR1 is MDHEN, CDR2 SYDVKM. V was shortened by 2 bases and J by 0 bases, with 15 bases between the two germline ends. The CDR3 has 17 amino acids. The CDR3 is CASSLTGSVLSTDTQYF. In DNA, the CDR3 is TGTGCCAGCAGTTTAACGGGGTCGGTACTTAGCACAGATACGCAGTATTTT.

This clone occurred a few times. This rearrangement joins TRBV3-1 (or the pseudogene TRBV3-2) to TRBJ2-7, with no clear D. The CDR3 length is 10 residues. V was pared by 8 bases and J by 3 bases, with 5 bases between. The germline CDR1 and CDR2 sequences are LGHDT and YNNKEL (reference sequence). CDR3 residues: CASLDYEQYF. In nucleotides, the CDR3 is TGTGCCAGCTTAGACTACGAGCAGTACTTC.

The chain's CDR3 is CASSGGRNTEAFF. Written as DNA, the CDR3 is TGTGCCAGTTCCGGGGGGAGGAACACTGAAGCTTTCTTT. V usage is TRBV2 and J usage is TRBJ1-1, with D possibly matching TRBD1 (5 bases). Germline CDR1 and CDR2: SNHLY and FYNNEI. This CDR3 is 13 amino acids long. Deletions cut 9 bases from V and 1 base from J, with 12 bases between.

The count of this clone is one. V gene TRBV11-2 combines with J gene TRBJ2-7; tentatively, D is TRBD2 (6 bases). Germline-derived CDR1 and CDR2 are SGHAT and FQNNGV. V was pared by 7 bases and J by 4 bases, with 20 bases between. This CDR3 is 15 amino acids long. CDR3 nucleotides: TGTGCCAGCACCAGAGTGGGAGTGAGCGGGTACGAGCAGTACTTC. It encodes CASTRVGVSGYEQYF.

A word on this clone: Its ends do not fully match the called genes, so a read error is possible. The chain has TRBV9 and TRBJ2-7, with 7 bases that match TRBD1. There are 16 residues in the CDR3. The V gene's germline CDR1 is SGDLS and CDR2 YYNGEE. The CDR3 sequence is CASSVGVGDSPYKQYF. CDR3 bases: TGTGCCAGCAGCGTAGGGGTGGGGGACAGTCCCTACAAGCAGTACTTC.

J is TRBJ2-1 and V is TRBV6-5; 9 bases align to TRBD2. V gave up 4 bases and J gave up 4 bases; unmatched junction bases: 5. This CDR3 region has 15 residues. Germline-derived CDR1 and CDR2 are MNHEY and SVGAGI. In nucleotides, the CDR3 is TGTGCCAGCAGTTTAGCGGGAGAAAGGTACAATGAGCAGTTCTTC. Amino acids: CASSLAGERYNEQFF.

V gene TRBV3-1 (or the pseudogene TRBV3-2) combines with J gene TRBJ1-2; D uncertain. The CDR3 totals 14 residues. Deletions cut 2 bases from V and 5 bases from J, with 12 bases between. The germline CDR1 and CDR2 sequences are LGHDT and YNNKEL (reference sequence). The chain's CDR3 is CASSQWQVGYGYTF. In DNA form, the CDR3 reads TGTGCCAGCAGCCAATGGCAGGTCGGATATGGCTACACCTTC.

Only one count was recorded for this clone. The CDR3 DNA is TGTGCCAGCAGTGAAACAGGGAATTTCATAGGGGCTTTCTTT. This codes for CASSETGNFIGAFF. This chain links TRBV6-1 with TRBJ1-1, with D perhaps matching TRBD1 (6 bases). Deletions cut 2 bases from V and 11 bases from J, with 18 bases between. CDR3 length equals 14 residues. The germline gives CDR1 MNHNS, CDR2 SASEGT.

The chain has TRBV5-1 and TRBJ1-1; possibly TRBD1 for D (5 bases). Germline CDR1 and CDR2: SGHRS and YFSETQ. V was cut by 4 bases and J by 4 bases, with 11 bases left in between. The CDR3 is 13 residues long. The CDR3 nucleotides are TGCGCCAGCAGCCAGGACATTGCCACTGAAGCTTTCTTT. Protein sequence: CASSQDIATEAFF.

The chain carries TRBV7-8 and TRBJ2-7, with a tentative D call TRBD2 (6 bases). The CDR3 covers 16 residues. The germline gives CDR1 SGHVS, CDR2 FQNEAQ. V dropped 3 bases and J dropped 0 bases, with 15 bases sitting between them. The CDR3 sequence: CASSFGGTLSSYEQYF. The CDR3 nucleotides read TGTGCCAGCAGCTTTGGAGGGACTCTCAGCTCCTACGAGCAGTACTTC.

The chain joins TRBV9 to TRBJ2-7, with D perhaps TRBD1 (6 bases). Germline assignment: CDR1 SGDLS and CDR2 YYNGEE. Trimming shortened V by 3 bases and J by 0 bases, and 16 bases separated the two germline ends. CDR3 length equals 16 residues. Here the CDR3 DNA reads TGTGCCAGCAGCGCTCCGGACAGTACGAGCTCCTACGAGCAGTACTTC. It specifies CASSAPDSTSSYEQYF.

This chain connects TRBV19 to TRBJ1-1; 7 nucleotides agree with TRBD1. This CDR3 is 15 amino acids long. CDR1 is LNHDA, CDR2 SQIVND, per germline (reference sequence). Trimming at V came to 6 bases and at J to 3 bases, leaving 10 bases not matched to a gene. CDR3 sequence (DNA): TGTGCCAGTAGGATCCGACAGGGTAGCCACACTGAAGCTTTCTTT. This sequence encodes CASRIRQGSHTEAFF.

This rearrangement joins TRBV6-5 to TRBJ2-1, with 13 bases aligning to TRBD2. This CDR3 contains 13 residues. V lost 9 bases to trimming and J lost 4 bases; unmatched junction nucleotides: 0. Germline CDR1 MNHEY, CDR2 SVGAGI. In DNA, the CDR3 is TGTGCCAGGGGACTAGCGGGATACAATGAGCAGTTCTTC. Protein: CARGLAGYNEQFF.

V gene TRBV27 combines with J gene TRBJ2-1; D unresolved. CDR3 length equals 14 residues. Trimming removed 2 bases at V and 3 bases at J, with 8 bases between. Germline-derived CDR1 and CDR2 are MNHEY and SMNVEV (reference sequence). The chain's CDR3 is CASSLGSHYNEQFF. The CDR3 nucleotides are TGTGCCAGCAGTTTAGGCTCTCACTACAATGAGCAGTTCTTC.

The chain couples TRBV19 to TRBJ1-1; no clear D gene. The CDR3 totals 18 residues. Between the trimmed V and J ends, which lost 3 bases and 6 bases, there was a span of 26 bases. Germline V gives CDR1 LNHDA, CDR2 SQIVND (reference sequence). CDR3 in amino acids: CASSIGEGKGILRAEAFF. Here the CDR3 DNA reads TGTGCCAGTAGTATTGGAGAGGGAAAAGGAATCCTGAGGGCTGAAGCTTTCTTT. Full variable domain (rest looked up from reference TRBV19 and TRBJ1-1): DGGITQSPKYLFRKEGQNVTLSCEQNLNHDAMYWYRQDPGQGLRLIYYSQIVNDFQKGDIAEGYSVSREKKESFPLTVTSAQKNPTAFYLCASSIGEGKGILRAEAFFGQGTRLTVV.

This clone turned up a few times. This sequence joins TRBV7-9 and TRBJ2-1; 7 bases agree with TRBD1. This CDR3 contains 13 residues. Germline V gene sequence: CDR1 SEHNR, CDR2 FQNEAQ (reference sequence). After removal of 5 bases from V and 6 bases from J, the junction contained 4 bases not matched to a gene. The CDR3 loop reads CASSPRQGNEQFF. The DNA for the CDR3 is TGTGCCAGCAGCCCCCGACAGGGCAATGAGCAGTTCTTC.

This chain uses TRBV18 with TRBJ2-7, with D possibly being TRBD2 (6 bases). Germline lookup yields CDR1 KGHSH and CDR2 LQKENI. Deletions cut 4 bases from V and 1 base from J, with 8 bases between. CDR3 length: 13 residues. The CDR3 DNA reads TGTGCCAGCTCACGGGGGACTTCCTACGAGCAGTACTTC. Translating it yields CASSRGTSYEQYF.

This chain uses TRBV29-1 with TRBJ1-2; perhaps TRBD1 as D (5 bases). The CDR3 spans 11 residues. V lost 3 bases to trimming and J lost 8 bases, with 10 bases between them. The germline CDR1 and CDR2 sequences are SQVTM and ANQGSEA. In DNA, the CDR3 is TGCAGCGTTGAGCGGGGCGGGGGCTACACCTTC. This translates into CSVERGGGYTF.

J is TRBJ2-2 and V is TRBV3-1 (or the pseudogene TRBV3-2), with D hard to call. Germline CDR1 is LGHDT and CDR2 is YNNKEL (reference sequence). V was trimmed by 3 bases and J by 4 bases, leaving 3 bases between them. The length of the CDR3 is 12 residues. The CDR3 region is CASSHSTGELFF. CDR3 nucleotide sequence: TGTGCCAGCAGCCACTCCACCGGGGAGCTGTTTTTT.

Comment on this clone: The same CDR3 is also encoded by other DNA sequences in this sample. The V call is TRBV7-2, the J call TRBJ2-7, with D maybe TRBD1 (5 bases). This CDR3 contains 14 residues. Germline assignment: CDR1 SGHTA and CDR2 FQGNSA. The V gene lost 3 bases and the J gene lost 0 bases, with 9 bases spanning the gap. The CDR3 spells CASSFRTSSYEQYF. DNA of the CDR3: TGTGCCAGCAGCTTCCGGACAAGCTCCTACGAGCAGTACTTC.

The chain links TRBV19 to TRBJ1-1, with D perhaps TRBD1 (6 bases). Looked up from germline, CDR1 is LNHDA and CDR2 is SQIVND (reference sequence). Trimming left V 4 bases short and J 0 bases short, with 9 bases between. The CDR3 spans 14 residues. DNA for the CDR3: TGTGCCAGTAGTAAGGGGGAGATGAACACTGAAGCTTTCTTT. Its translation is CASSKGEMNTEAFF. Drawing the rest from reference TRBV19 and TRBJ1-1, the complete variable domain is DGGITQSPKYLFRKEGQNVTLSCEQNLNHDAMYWYRQDPGQGLRLIYYSQIVNDFQKGDIAEGYSVSREKKESFPLTVTSAQKNPTAFYLCASSKGEMNTEAFFGQGTRLTVV.

The chain uses TRBV19 and TRBJ2-6, with 9 bases that match TRBD1. This CDR3 is 18 amino acids long. V lost 5 bases to trimming and J lost 0 bases; unmatched junction nucleotides: 8. The V gene's germline CDR1 is LNHDA and CDR2 SQIVND (reference sequence). CDR3 in DNA: TGTGCCAGTAGTCCCTACAGGGGGCCCAGCTCTGGGGCCAACGTCCTGACTTTC. Its protein is CASSPYRGPSSGANVLTF.

This clone appeared a single time. The chain combines TRBV27 with TRBJ1-4, with D possibly being TRBD1 (5 bases). V gave up 1 base and J gave up 8 bases, with 14 bases separating them. Germline V lookup: CDR1 MNHEY, CDR2 SMNVEV (reference sequence). The CDR3 is 15 amino acids. The CDR3 sequence: CASSLLTAGGEKLFF. CDR3 DNA sequence: TGTGCCAGCAGTTTATTGACAGCTGGAGGGGAAAAACTGTTTTTT. Combining the CDR3 with reference TRBV27 and TRBJ1-4 gives the whole variable domain EAQVTQNPRYLITVTGKKLTVTCSQNMNHEYMSWYRQDPGLGLRQIYYSMNVEVTDKGDVPEGYKVSRKEKRNFPLILESPSPNQTSLYFCASSLLTAGGEKLFFGSGTQLSVL.

This clone was recorded a few times. The rearrangement joins TRBV11-2 to TRBJ2-6, with 7 bases fitting TRBD2. The CDR3 loop spans 19 amino acids. The junction had 12 bases not matched to a gene; V was cut back by 0 bases and J by 4 bases. CDR1 and CDR2 (germline): SGHAT, FQNNGV. CDR3 in amino acids: CASSLEKGRALGGANVLTF. CDR3 coding DNA: TGTGCCAGCAGCTTAGAGAAGGGGAGGGCCCTGGGGGGGGCCAACGTCCTGACTTTC.

CDR3 residues: CASSSTSDSVHVLTF. CDR3 nucleotide sequence: TGCGCCAGCAGCTCCACATCGGACTCGGTCCACGTCCTGACTTTC. The chain links TRBV5-1 to TRBJ2-6, with D perhaps matching TRBD2 (5 bases). V was trimmed by 3 bases and J by 11 bases, leaving 18 bases between them. Per germline, CDR1 SGHRS and CDR2 YFSETQ. The CDR3 consists of 15 residues.